Each of the 29 T cell receptor beta chains below was sequenced from the same sample in a study of T cells in Graves' hyperthyroidism and ophthalmopathy. Amplified TCR beta CDR3 regions derived from RNA transcripts. RT-PCR in the first round (using the HTBI primer set) targeted the TCR CDR3. TCRdb re-called the multiplex PCR reads with MiXCR, one entry per CDR3 protein. The sample consists of some 270,000 distinct CDR3 sequences, about an eighth of them appearing once. The material sequenced was blood. The receptors were sampled from a woman aged 35 to 49 with Graves' hyperthyroidism.

The chain has TRBV7-2 and TRBJ2-7; D call uncertain. V dropped 0 bases and J dropped 6 bases, with 12 bases sitting between them. The germline V gene encodes CDR1 SGHTA and CDR2 FQGNSA. The CDR3 consists of 14 residues. CDR3 region: CASSLAAAAPEQYF. CDR3 DNA: TGTGCCAGCAGCTTAGCGGCCGCTGCCCCCGAGCAGTACTTC.

This clonotype was seen repeatedly, ten times or more. The chain has TRBV24-1 and TRBJ1-1; D gene unclear. This CDR3 has 13 amino acids. The V and J ends lost 1 base and 5 bases respectively, with 7 bases between them. Per germline, CDR1 KGHDR and CDR2 SFDVKD. The CDR3 DNA reads TGTGCCACCAGTGATTTCCCGTTTACTGAAGCTTTCTTT. Protein sequence: CATSDFPFTEAFF.

V gene TRBV7-9 combines with J gene TRBJ1-6, with 8 nucleotides matching TRBD1. Per the germline V gene, CDR1 is SEHNR and CDR2 is FQNEAQ (reference sequence). Trimming at V came to 4 bases and at J to 4 bases, leaving 6 bases not matched to a gene. There are 16 residues in the CDR3. The CDR3 spells CASSSADRGYNSPLHF. Here the CDR3 DNA reads TGTGCCAGCAGCTCCGCCGACAGGGGTTATAATTCACCCCTCCACTTT.

This clonotype was picked up many times. J is TRBJ1-2 and V is TRBV7-9, with a tentative D call TRBD1 (5 bases). The CDR3 consists of 13 residues. The ends were cut back, 5 bases at V and 8 bases at J, with 15 bases in the middle. Germline CDR1 SEHNR, CDR2 FQNEAQ (reference sequence). CDR3 in DNA: TGTGCCAGCAGCGGGAGGGGCAGGGACGGCTACACCTTC. Encoded protein: CASSGRGRDGYTF.

V usage is TRBV6-1 and J usage is TRBJ2-7, with 8 positions matching TRBD2. V dropped 4 bases and J dropped 6; count of bases not matched to a gene: 8. Germline lookup yields CDR1 MNHNS and CDR2 SASEGT. There are 14 residues in the CDR3. The CDR3: CASSGAGVLLEQYF. DNA of the CDR3: TGTGCCAGCAGTGGAGCGGGAGTGTTACTCGAGCAGTACTTC.

This clonotype was recorded many times. The V and J genes are TRBV7-2 and TRBJ2-7, with TRBD2 identical over 8 bases. The CDR3 spans 15 residues. With V trimmed by 3 bases and J by 3 bases, 7 bases remained unmatched. Per the germline V gene, CDR1 is SGHTA and CDR2 is FQGNSA. CDR3 loop: CASSFRSGAYYEQYF. CDR3 bases: TGTGCCAGCAGCTTCCGTAGCGGGGCCTACTACGAGCAGTACTTC.

This clonotype was counted ten times or more. J is TRBJ2-2 and V is TRBV7-3; 7 positions match TRBD1. The CDR3 totals 14 residues. V was clipped by 8 bases and J by 3 bases; unmatched bases: 6. CDR1 and CDR2 from the germline V gene are SGHTA and FQGTGA. CDR3 nucleotides: TGTGCCAGCTCGTTAACAGGGGACACCGGGGAGCTGTTTTTT. Amino acid sequence: CASSLTGDTGELFF.

V and J are TRBV9 and TRBJ1-1; 7 bases map to TRBD1. The V gene end was trimmed by 0 bases and the J gene end by 9 bases; junction bases not matched to a gene: 2. The CDR3 spans 12 residues. Germline V lookup: CDR1 SGDLS, CDR2 YYNGEE. The CDR3 region is CASSVGTGQAFF. The CDR3, as DNA: TGTGCCAGCAGCGTAGGGACAGGCCAAGCTTTCTTT.

This clonotype was counted at least ten times. The chain combines TRBV30 with TRBJ2-3; perhaps TRBD1 as D (6 bases). V shed 1 base and J shed 2 bases, with 7 bases lying between them. Germline V lookup: CDR1 GTSNPN, CDR2 SVGIG (reference sequence). The CDR3 runs to 13 residues. The CDR3 reads CAWSGTVTDTQYF. CDR3 bases: TGTGCCTGGAGTGGGACAGTCACAGATACGCAGTATTTT. The whole variable domain, filled in from reference TRBV30 and TRBJ2-3, reads SQTIHQWPATLVQPVGSPLSLECTVEGTSNPNLYWYRQAAGRGLQLLFYSVGIGQISSEVPQNLSASRPQDRQFILSSKKLLLSDSGFYLCAWSGTVTDTQYFGPGTRLTVL.

This clonotype was found a few times. J is TRBJ1-2 and V is TRBV28; D perhaps matches TRBD1 (5 bases). Germline values: CDR1 MDHEN, CDR2 SYDVKM. V was clipped by 5 bases and J by 3 bases, with 13 bases between them. The CDR3 spans 14 residues. CDR3 sequence reads: CASSPLWGHYGYTF. The CDR3 DNA follows: TGTGCCAGCAGTCCCTTATGGGGACACTATGGCTACACCTTC.

This clonotype was picked up many times. The CDR3 nucleotides are TGTGCCAGCTCACCTTCGAGGGGGGAGACCCAGTACTTC. Its protein product is CASSPSRGETQYF. The J gene is TRBJ2-5, the V gene TRBV18; D may be TRBD1 (6 bases). The germline gives CDR1 KGHSH, CDR2 LQKENI. The CDR3 has 13 amino acids. Trimming removed 3 bases from V and 5 bases from J, with 10 bases in between.

This clonotype was counted many times. CDR3 nucleotides: TGTGCCAGCAGTTACTCGGGCCTCGGCGGGGAGCTGTTTTTT. It encodes CASSYSGLGGELFF. The rearrangement uses TRBV6-5 and TRBJ2-2, with D uncertain. Trimming took 0 bases from V and 7 from J, leaving 9 bases between them. The germline CDR1 and CDR2 sequences are MNHEY and SVGAGI. The CDR3 is made up of 14 amino acids.

The rearrangement joins TRBV9 to TRBJ1-2; 7 bases agree with TRBD1. The V segment lost 4 bases and the J segment 7 bases; nucleotides outside the gene matches: 19. Germline V gene sequence: CDR1 SGDLS, CDR2 YYNGEE. The CDR3 contains 17 residues. The CDR3 bases are TGTGCCAGCAGCCCCCGGACAGGATTTCTAGGACTGGGTGGCTACACCTTC. Translation: CASSPRTGFLGLGGYTF.

This clonotype turned up a few times. CDR3 in amino acids: CATSRDRGQETQYF. DNA for the CDR3: TGTGCCACCAGCAGAGATAGAGGTCAAGAGACCCAGTACTTC. V usage is TRBV15 and J usage is TRBJ2-5; no reliable D call. This CDR3 region has 14 residues. The germline gives CDR1 LNHNV, CDR2 YYDKDF (reference sequence). Trimming pared 0 bases from V and 2 bases from J, leaving 7 bases between.

The chain carries TRBV29-1 and TRBJ2-4; a weak D match, TRBD2 (6 bases). Trimming took 7 bases from V and 7 from J, leaving 14 bases between them. The CDR3 is made up of 12 amino acids. Germline values: CDR1 SQVTM, CDR2 ANQGSEA. CDR3 amino acids: CSAIREMNIQYF. In nucleotides, the CDR3 is TGCAGCGCGATACGGGAGATGAACATTCAGTACTTC. Together with reference TRBV29-1 and TRBJ2-4, the CDR3 gives the full variable domain: SAVISQKPSRDICQRGTSLTIQCQVDSQVTMMFWYRQQPGQSLTLIATANQGSEATYESGFVIDKFPISRPNLTFSTLTVSNMSPEDSSIYLCSAIREMNIQYFGAGTRLSVL.

This clonotype was observed at least ten times. This rearrangement joins TRBV6-1 to TRBJ2-1; tentative D call: TRBD2 (5 bases). The CDR3 spans 16 residues. Germline CDR1 is MNHNS and CDR2 is SASEGT. V dropped 5 bases and J dropped 3 bases, with 17 bases sitting between them. This chain's CDR3 is CASSPPPAGRYNEQFF. The CDR3 nucleotides are TGTGCCAGCAGTCCCCCCCCCGCGGGCCGCTACAATGAGCAGTTCTTC.

This clonotype was recorded many times. The V gene is TRBV2, the J gene TRBJ2-5; weak D call: TRBD2 (6 bases). Per the germline V gene, CDR1 is SNHLY and CDR2 is FYNNEI. The CDR3 is made up of 15 amino acids. The V and J ends lost 1 base and 5 bases respectively, with 14 bases between them. CDR3 sequence: CASSEGWGRGETQYF. The CDR3, as DNA: TGTGCCAGCAGTGAAGGGTGGGGTCGGGGGGAGACCCAGTACTTC.

This clonotype was recorded many times. For the CDR3, the DNA is TGTGCCACCAGCAGAGACCTTGCGGGACCGGATACGCAGTATTTT. As protein: CATSRDLAGPDTQYF. J is TRBJ2-3 and V is TRBV15, with D perhaps TRBD2 (6 bases). This CDR3 contains 15 residues. Trimming took 0 bases from V and 6 from J, leaving 13 bases between them. The germline V gene encodes CDR1 LNHNV and CDR2 YYDKDF (reference sequence).

This clonotype was counted ten times or more. This sequence joins TRBV18 and TRBJ1-1; TRBD1 might be the D (5 bases). This CDR3 has 13 residues. From germline, CDR1 is KGHSH and CDR2 LQKENI. V was trimmed by 4 bases and J by 1 base, leaving 7 bases between them. The CDR3 DNA sequence: TGTGCCAGCTCACTGGACAAGAACACTGAAGCTTTCTTT. Translation: CASSLDKNTEAFF.

This clonotype was detected ten times or more. The chain employs TRBV3-1 and TRBJ1-1; 10 bases line up with TRBD1. The CDR3 contains 15 residues. Germline CDR1 and CDR2: LGHDT and YNNKEL (reference sequence). Losses at the gene ends were 4 bases for V and 4 bases for J; bases not matched to a gene: 6. The CDR3 is CASSRRQGAVTEAFF. As DNA, the CDR3 is TGTGCCAGCAGCCGCCGACAGGGGGCGGTCACTGAAGCTTTCTTT.

This clonotype was detected many times. The J gene is TRBJ1-4, the V gene TRBV2; 12 bases fit TRBD1. Per germline, CDR1 SNHLY and CDR2 FYNNEI. The CDR3 contains 15 residues. The V gene end was trimmed by 6 bases and the J gene end by 11 bases; junction bases not matched to a gene: 10. This CDR3 is CASSESGTGGEKLFF. The CDR3 DNA reads as TGTGCCAGCAGCGAATCCGGGACAGGGGGCGAGAAACTGTTTTTT.

This clonotype was observed at least ten times. Its ends do not fully match the called genes, so a read error is possible. The genes are TRBV7-9 and TRBJ2-7; a weak D match, TRBD1 (6 bases). CDR3 length: 15 residues. Germline assignment: CDR1 SEHNR and CDR2 FQNEAQ (reference sequence). CDR3 residues: CASSFFTGYSDEQYF. CDR3 nucleotides: TGTGCCAGCAGCTTTTTCACAGGGTACTCCGACGAGCAGTACTTC.

This clonotype was seen at least ten times. The V and J genes are TRBV2 and TRBJ2-7, with 10 bases identical to TRBD2. The length of the CDR3 is 15 residues. V shed 6 bases, J shed 2 bases, and the junction held 7 bases outside the gene matches. CDR1 is SNHLY and CDR2 is FYNNEI in the germline V gene. For the CDR3, the DNA is TGTGCCAGCAGGGCAGTCAGCGGGAGGGCCTACGAGCAGTACTTC. This codes for CASRAVSGRAYEQYF.

This clonotype was detected a few times. The chain links TRBV19 to TRBJ2-7, with 7 bases aligning to TRBD2. Trimming removed 3 bases from V and 0 bases from J; junction bases left unmatched: 2. Germline V gives CDR1 LNHDA, CDR2 SQIVND (reference sequence). The CDR3 runs 14 residues. The CDR3 bases are TGTGCCAGTAGTATGAGCGGGAACTCCTACGAGCAGTACTTC. Protein: CASSMSGNSYEQYF.

This rearrangement joins TRBV20-1 to TRBJ1-2; D unclear. V was shortened by 5 bases and J by 4 bases, with 14 bases between the two germline ends. This CDR3 has 13 amino acids. The V gene's germline CDR1 is DFQATT and CDR2 SNEGSKA (reference sequence). The CDR3 loop reads CSAALNSRYGYTF. The CDR3 DNA reads as TGCAGTGCTGCCCTTAACAGTCGCTATGGCTACACCTTC.

This clonotype was counted at least ten times. The chain carries TRBV28 and TRBJ1-1; 7 nucleotides agree with TRBD1. Germline V gene data show CDR1 as MDHEN and CDR2 as SYDVKM. J gave up 7 bases and V 4 bases, and 12 bases lay outside the gene matches. CDR3 length equals 15 residues. CDR3 loop: CASSSDRQGGIEAFF. For the CDR3, the DNA is TGTGCCAGCAGTTCGGACAGACAGGGAGGGATTGAAGCTTTCTTT.

This clonotype was detected many times. This chain's CDR3 is CASSSGTGDGYTF. CDR3 bases: TGTGCTAGTTCCTCCGGGACAGGGGACGGCTACACCTTC. The J gene is TRBJ1-2, the V gene TRBV12-5; 10 bases align to TRBD1. Germline assignment: CDR1 LGHNT and CDR2 FRNRAP. After removal of 8 bases from V and 8 bases from J, the junction contained 8 bases not matched to a gene. The CDR3 runs to 13 residues.

In its sample, this clonotype was seen many times. The genes are TRBV10-3 and TRBJ2-5; D ambiguous. This CDR3 is 12 amino acids long. CDR1 is ENHRY, CDR2 SYGVKD, per germline. Trimming removed 3 bases at V and 2 bases at J, with 4 bases between. The CDR3 coding sequence is TGTGCCATCAGTGACGGACAAGAGACCCAGTACTTC. This encodes CAISDGQETQYF.

In this sample, this clonotype turned up many times. The chain's CDR3 is CASAIGTPPYEQYF. In DNA, the CDR3 is TGTGCCAGCGCCATCGGGACACCTCCATACGAGCAGTACTTC. The chain employs TRBV6-1 and TRBJ2-7; D may be TRBD1 (6 bases). The CDR3 loop spans 14 amino acids. Germline-derived CDR1 and CDR2 are MNHNS and SASEGT. Trimming left V 8 bases short and J 4 bases short, with 18 bases between.